The 21 T cell receptor beta chains in this list originate from one sample, sequenced in a study of T cells of healthy individuals. A single record per CDR3 protein comes from TCRdb applying MiXCR to the 5' RACE reads. The data hold about 63,000 distinct CDR3 sequences, with 15% to 20% observed a single time. Receptors were obtained from a human donor in good health.

CDR3 sequence: CASSSGTSSYNEQFF. The CDR3, as DNA: TGCGCCAGCAGTAGCGGGACAAGCTCCTACAATGAGCAGTTCTTC. The chain employs TRBV5-1 and TRBJ2-1, with 8 bases aligning to TRBD2. This CDR3 region has 15 residues. Trimming at V came to 5 bases and at J to 0 bases, leaving 4 bases not matched to a gene. The germline V gene encodes CDR1 SGHRS and CDR2 YFSETQ. Supplemented by reference TRBV5-1 and TRBJ2-1, the full variable domain reads KAGVTQTPRYLIKTRGQQVTLSCSPISGHRSVSWYQQTPGQGLQFLFEYFSETQRNKGNFPGRFSGRQFSNSRSEMNVSTLELGDSALYLCASSSGTSSYNEQFFGPGTRLTVL.

The rearrangement joins TRBV7-3 to TRBJ2-1; 8 bases map to TRBD2. The CDR3 totals 16 residues. Unmatched junction bases numbered 13, after V lost 2 bases and J lost 10 bases. Germline V gene sequence: CDR1 SGHTA, CDR2 FQGTGA. The CDR3 here is CASSLGSGLASQEQFF. The CDR3 DNA follows: TGTGCCAGCAGCTTAGGGTCCGGACTAGCTTCTCAAGAGCAGTTCTTC.

The table lists this clonotype with many counts. This chain connects TRBV2 to TRBJ1-4, with 8 nucleotides matching TRBD1. Germline CDR1 SNHLY, CDR2 FYNNEI. This CDR3 region has 13 residues. V shed 6 bases and J 8 bases; nucleotides not matched to a gene: 5. The CDR3 is CASSGQGDEKLFF. CDR3 nucleotide sequence: TGTGCCAGCAGCGGACAGGGTGACGAAAAACTGTTTTTT.

This clonotype was picked up many times. This chain joins TRBV24-1 and TRBJ2-5, with D unresolved. Trimming cost V 3 bases and J 5 bases, with 9 bases left between them. Germline CDR1 and CDR2: KGHDR and SFDVKD. The length of the CDR3 is 13 residues. The CDR3 region is CATSDQGKETQYF. CDR3 nucleotides: TGTGCCACCAGTGATCAAGGGAAGGAGACCCAGTACTTC.

This clonotype came up many times. This chain links TRBV11-3 with TRBJ2-1; perhaps TRBD2 as D (5 bases). This CDR3 is 15 amino acids long. Germline loops: CDR1 SGHNT, CDR2 YENEEA. V gave up 0 bases and J gave up 2 bases, with 8 bases separating them. The CDR3 DNA reads TGTGCCAGCAGCTTAGATACCGGGACCTACAATGAGCAGTTCTTC. Its translation: CASSLDTGTYNEQFF.

This clonotype was detected only once. The chain links TRBV20-1 to TRBJ2-7, with 14 positions matching TRBD2. Germline CDR1 DFQATT, CDR2 SNEGSKA (reference sequence). This CDR3 comprises 18 residues. V was clipped by 6 bases and J by 5 bases; unmatched bases: 18. The CDR3 loop is CSALPGTGGTSGSHEQYF. The CDR3 DNA is TGCAGTGCCCTCCCCGGGACAGGGGGGACTAGCGGGAGTCACGAGCAGTACTTC.

The rearrangement joins TRBV5-1 to TRBJ2-5; TRBD1 matches 8 bases. In germline, CDR1 is SGHRS, CDR2 YFSETQ. Trimming removed 2 bases from V and 5 bases from J; junction bases left unmatched: 8. The CDR3 covers 15 residues. The CDR3 sequence: CASSLPTGVRETQYF. CDR3 coding DNA: TGCGCCAGCAGCTTACCGACAGGGGTAAGGGAGACCCAGTACTTC. The whole variable domain, remainder taken from reference TRBV5-1 and TRBJ2-5, is KAGVTQTPRYLIKTRGQQVTLSCSPISGHRSVSWYQQTPGQGLQFLFEYFSETQRNKGNFPGRFSGRQFSNSRSEMNVSTLELGDSALYLCASSLPTGVRETQYFGPGTRLLVL.

This clonotype appeared a few times. The V and J genes are TRBV28 and TRBJ2-1; D may be TRBD1 or TRBD2 (5 bases each). The CDR3 covers 15 residues. Per the germline V gene, CDR1 is MDHEN and CDR2 is SYDVKM. V was cut by 5 bases and J by 5 bases, with 16 bases left in between. CDR3 coding DNA: TGTGCCAGCAGTGCCCCGGGGCCCGGGCACAATGAGCAGTTCTTC. Protein product: CASSAPGPGHNEQFF.

This clonotype was picked up a small number of times. The chain is built from TRBV4-2 and TRBJ2-7, with D uncertain. Between the trimmed V and J ends, which lost 6 bases and 6 bases, there was a span of 15 bases. This CDR3 has 13 amino acids. Germline V gene data show CDR1 as LGHNA and CDR2 as YNFKEQ. As DNA, the CDR3 is TGTGCCAGCAGAGTCCCGGGCCGAAGCGAGCAGTACTTC. Its protein is CASRVPGRSEQYF.

J is TRBJ2-7 and V is TRBV20-1; 8 bases agree with TRBD1. This CDR3 has 13 amino acids. Germline loops: CDR1 DFQATT, CDR2 SNEGSKA (reference sequence). CDR3 sequence: CSPTQGASYEQYF. In DNA form, the CDR3 reads TGCAGCCCAACTCAGGGGGCTTCCTACGAGCAGTACTTC.

The CDR3 region has the DNA TGTGCCAGCAGTCCGAGGACTAGCGGGGTATACAATGAGCAGTTCTTC. Translated: CASSPRTSGVYNEQFF. V is TRBV6-6 and J is TRBJ2-1, with 12 bases identical to TRBD2. V lost 5 bases, J lost 4 bases, and 6 bases stayed unmatched. CDR3 length: 16 residues. From germline, CDR1 is MNHNY and CDR2 SVGAGI (reference sequence).

This clonotype has at least ten counts. V gene TRBV25-1 combines with J gene TRBJ1-1; 7 nucleotides align to TRBD1. This CDR3 contains 12 residues. CDR1 is MGHDK and CDR2 is SYGVNS in the germline V gene. V shed 4 bases, J shed 4 bases, and the junction held 0 bases outside the gene matches. CDR3: CASSAGGTEAFF. The CDR3 nucleotides read TGTGCCAGCAGTGCAGGGGGCACTGAAGCTTTCTTT.

The chain combines TRBV10-1 with TRBJ2-3; no clear D gene. This CDR3 has 15 amino acids. V shed 0 bases and J shed 0 bases, with 7 bases lying between them. Germline values: CDR1 WNHNN, CDR2 SYGVQD (reference sequence). CDR3 DNA sequence: TGCGCCAGCAGTGAGTCGTCTTACAGCACAGATACGCAGTATTTT. This sequence encodes CASSESSYSTDTQYF.

This chain connects TRBV28 to TRBJ2-7; 7 bases are shared with TRBD1. The V and J ends lost 6 bases and 0 bases, in that order; junction bases with no gene match: 5. The CDR3 extends over 14 amino acids. The V gene's germline CDR1 is MDHEN and CDR2 SYDVKM. The CDR3 protein is CASSGQEHSYEQYF. The CDR3 nucleotides read TGTGCCAGCAGCGGACAGGAACACTCCTACGAGCAGTACTTC.

The chain couples TRBV20-1 to TRBJ2-2; TRBD2 matches at 14 bases. This CDR3 region has 18 residues. Germline CDR1 and CDR2: DFQATT and SNEGSKA (reference sequence). The J segment lost 7 bases and the V segment lost 3 bases, leaving 13 bases of the junction unmatched. The CDR3 coding sequence is TGCAGTGCTAGCCCCACACCGGGGACTAGCGGGAGTATCGGGGAGCTGTTTTTT. Residues: CSASPTPGTSGSIGELFF.

This clonotype appeared once. Here the CDR3 reads CASSFAGTSSYEQYF. CDR3 bases: TGTGCCAGCAGTTTCGCCGGGACTAGCTCCTACGAGCAGTACTTC. This chain links TRBV6-5 with TRBJ2-7, with 8 bases lining up with TRBD2. V trimming: 4 bases; J trimming: 0 bases; junction bases outside the gene matches: 5. Per the germline V gene, CDR1 is MNHEY and CDR2 is SVGAGI. The CDR3 has 15 amino acids.

This chain uses TRBV7-9 with TRBJ2-1; TRBD2 is a possible D gene (6 bases). The length of the CDR3 is 17 residues. CDR1 is SEHNR and CDR2 is FQNEAQ in the germline V gene (reference sequence). V gave up 5 bases and J gave up 9 bases, with 26 bases separating them. The CDR3: CASSPLSEGLARGEQFF. As DNA, the CDR3 is TGTGCCAGCAGCCCCCTGTCGGAGGGACTGGCGAGGGGTGAGCAGTTCTTC.

Ten or more counts support this clonotype. The chain recombines TRBV27 with TRBJ2-7; TRBD1 aligns across 7 bases. With 3 bases clipped from V and 0 bases from J, the junction kept 8 bases outside the gene matches. Germline CDR1 and CDR2: MNHEY and SMNVEV (reference sequence). The CDR3 runs to 16 residues. CDR3 in DNA: TGTGCCAGCAGTTTGGCCCCTCGGGACAGCTCCTACGAGCAGTACTTC. Protein sequence: CASSLAPRDSSYEQYF.

This clonotype occurred a few times. The J gene is TRBJ1-1, the V gene TRBV27; D is ambiguous. Germline V gene lookup returns CDR1 MNHEY and CDR2 SMNVEV (reference sequence). Trimming stripped 6 bases from V and 6 bases from J, with 14 bases between. The CDR3 is 13 residues long. The CDR3 DNA sequence: TGTGCCAGCAGGACTCCCAGATCCCCTGAAGCTTTCTTT. Amino acids: CASRTPRSPEAFF.

This clonotype appeared many times. The chain recombines TRBV7-9 with TRBJ1-1; the D is unclear. The CDR3 spans 14 residues. Trimming removed 5 bases at V and 0 bases at J, with 10 bases between. Germline assignment: CDR1 SEHNR and CDR2 FQNEAQ (reference sequence). CDR3 in amino acids: CASSLSFMNTEAFF. The CDR3 nucleotides are TGTGCCAGCAGCCTGAGCTTTATGAACACTGAAGCTTTCTTT.

This clonotype was detected many times. The chain is built from TRBV6-5 and TRBJ2-2; the match to TRBD2 covers 12 bases. The CDR3 has 18 residues. V lost 4 bases and J lost 2; bases outside the gene matches: 8. CDR1 and CDR2 (germline): MNHEY, SVGAGI. CDR3 region: CASSCRLAGGFNTGELFF. For the CDR3, the DNA is TGTGCCAGCAGTTGCCGCCTAGCGGGGGGGTTTAACACCGGGGAGCTGTTTTTT.